Presented here are 22 T cell receptor beta chains from one specimen sequenced in a study of cytomegalovirus exposure and HLA in healthy donors. 13 Jbeta primers and 60 Vbeta primers were used for the PCR. Using immunoSEQ multiplex PCR, the repertoire was profiled, and TCRdb retains in-frame clones only, with some absent. In the table there are some 110,000 clones, more than 75% of which are singletons. The sample taken for sequencing was PBMCs. The receptors come from a woman between 18 and 30 years old in good health and CMV-seropositive.

There are a few counts of this clone. The chain combines TRBV25-1 with TRBJ1-1, with 10 bases that match TRBD1. This CDR3 region has 17 residues. Losses at the gene ends were 7 bases for V and 0 bases for J; bases not matched to a gene: 11. CDR1 and CDR2 from the germline V gene are MGHDK and SYGVNS. CDR3 loop: CASNPRQGARMNTEAFF. In nucleotides, the CDR3 is TGTGCCAGCAATCCCCGACAGGGGGCGCGGATGAACACTGAAGCTTTCTTT.

J is TRBJ2-1 and V is TRBV7-3, with TRBD1 matching 8 bases. The CDR3 covers 14 residues. V was clipped by 4 bases and J by 8 bases; unmatched bases: 7. Per germline, CDR1 SGHTA and CDR2 FQGTGA. The CDR3 region is CASSSGQGRYEQFF. The CDR3 DNA sequence: TGTGCCAGCAGCTCCGGACAGGGTAGATATGAGCAGTTCTTC.

The chain uses TRBV10-3 and TRBJ1-1; no clear D gene. The CDR3 covers 11 residues. V shed 10 bases and J shed 2 bases, with 8 bases lying between them. Germline V gene data show CDR1 as ENHRY and CDR2 as SYGVKD. CDR3 sequence: CATGGNTEAFF. In DNA form, the CDR3 reads TGTGCCACCGGTGGTAACACTGAAGCTTTCTTT.

The sample holds a few counts of this clone. CDR3: CASRPSFDTGELFF. The CDR3 bases are TGTGCCAGCAGGCCTAGTTTTGATACCGGGGAGCTGTTTTTT. The chain recombines TRBV7-9 with TRBJ2-2; D unclear. The CDR3 is 14 amino acids. V lost 6 bases to trimming and J lost 5 bases, with 13 bases between them. Per the germline V gene, CDR1 is SEHNR and CDR2 is FQNEAQ (reference sequence).

The table lists this clone with a count of one. The V call is TRBV16, the J call TRBJ2-1; weak D call: TRBD2 (6 bases). V lost 0 bases to trimming and J lost 0 bases, with 12 bases between them. Germline values: CDR1 KGHSY, CDR2 FQNENV. There are 17 residues in the CDR3. In DNA form, the CDR3 reads TGTGCCAGCAGCCAATCGATGGGGGGAGGCTCCTACAATGAGCAGTTCTTC. It codes for CASSQSMGGGSYNEQFF.

The rearrangement links TRBV19 to TRBJ1-2, with 12 bases lining up with TRBD1. There are 15 residues in the CDR3. V lost 3 bases and J lost 4; bases outside the gene matches: 3. CDR1 and CDR2 from the germline V gene are LNHDA and SQIVND (reference sequence). The CDR3 loop reads CASSIGTGGIYGYTF. The CDR3 region has the DNA TGTGCCAGTAGTATCGGGACAGGGGGCATCTATGGCTACACCTTC.

J is TRBJ1-5 and V is TRBV25-1; D ambiguous. V was cut by 3 bases and J by 3 bases, with 9 bases left in between. The CDR3 is made up of 14 amino acids. Germline loops: CDR1 MGHDK, CDR2 SYGVNS. CDR3 protein: CASSDAGLNQPQHF. DNA of the CDR3: TGTGCCAGCAGTGATGCGGGCCTCAATCAGCCCCAGCATTTT.

The chain employs TRBV7-8 and TRBJ2-7, with a weak D call TRBD2 (5 bases). CDR3 length equals 15 residues. Trimming took 0 bases from V and 0 from J, leaving 9 bases between them. Per the germline V gene, CDR1 is SGHVS and CDR2 is FQNEAQ. CDR3 residues: CASSLAPGSSYEQYF. Written as DNA, the CDR3 is TGTGCCAGCAGCTTAGCGCCGGGGAGCTCCTACGAGCAGTACTTC. The full variable domain, rest sourced from reference TRBV7-8 and TRBJ2-7, is GAGVSQSPRYKVAKRGQDVALRCDPISGHVSLFWYQQALGQGPEFLTYFQNEAQLDKSGLPSDRFFAERPEGSVSTLKIQRTQQEDSAVYLCASSLAPGSSYEQYFGPGTRLTVT.

The chain combines TRBV6-1 with TRBJ1-2, with D tentatively TRBD1 (5 bases). This CDR3 has 15 amino acids. The V gene lost 4 bases and the J gene lost 2 bases, with 14 bases spanning the gap. Germline V lookup: CDR1 MNHNS, CDR2 SASEGT. CDR3 in amino acids: CASSATPTVNYGYTF. CDR3 coding DNA: TGTGCCAGCAGTGCAACCCCGACAGTAAACTATGGCTACACCTTC.

The chain has TRBV6-1 and TRBJ2-7; possibly TRBD1 for D (6 bases). Trimming stripped 7 bases from V and 6 bases from J, with 16 bases between. The CDR3 has 13 amino acids. The germline CDR1 and CDR2 sequences are MNHNS and SASEGT. CDR3: CASKSGAPSEQYF. CDR3 sequence (DNA): TGTGCCAGCAAGTCAGGGGCCCCTAGCGAGCAGTACTTC.

The chain uses TRBV5-1 and TRBJ1-1; D perhaps matches TRBD1 (6 bases). Between the trimmed V and J ends, which lost 0 bases and 1 base, there was a span of 16 bases. The CDR3 totals 17 residues. The germline CDR1 and CDR2 sequences are SGHRS and YFSETQ. CDR3 region: CASSLEGAGAWNTEAFF. CDR3 DNA sequence: TGCGCCAGCAGCTTGGAAGGTGCGGGGGCCTGGAACACTGAAGCTTTCTTT.

The rearrangement links TRBV27 to TRBJ2-1; 9 bases are a match to TRBD2. The CDR3 extends over 15 amino acids. Looked up from germline, CDR1 is MNHEY and CDR2 is SMNVEV (reference sequence). V lost 0 bases, J lost 9 bases, and 6 bases stayed unmatched. The CDR3 region is CASSLSSSGIGEQFF. The CDR3 nucleotides are TGTGCCAGCAGTTTATCGTCTAGCGGGATAGGTGAGCAGTTCTTC.

The chain has TRBV6-1 and TRBJ2-2; 8 positions match TRBD1. Germline V CDR1 and CDR2: MNHNS, SASEGT. Trimming at V came to 2 bases and at J to 7 bases, leaving 9 bases not matched to a gene. The CDR3 consists of 16 residues. The CDR3 loop is CASSELPGGAGGELFF. The CDR3 DNA reads as TGTGCCAGCAGTGAACTCCCAGGGGGCGCAGGCGGGGAGCTGTTTTTT.

J is TRBJ2-2 and V is TRBV7-2; the D gene is possibly TRBD2 (6 bases). Germline CDR1 and CDR2: SGHTA and FQGNSA. This CDR3 is 13 amino acids long. Trimming pared 6 bases from V and 6 bases from J, leaving 11 bases between. The CDR3 DNA sequence: TGTGCCAGCAGTTGGGGACTTCCCGGGGAGCTGTTTTTT. Its translation is CASSWGLPGELFF.

The chain combines TRBV10-3 with TRBJ2-2, with a weak D call TRBD2 (5 bases). CDR1 ENHRY and CDR2 SYGVKD come from the germline V gene. The CDR3 consists of 16 residues. Trimming took 2 bases from V and 6 from J, leaving 16 bases between them. The CDR3 loop reads CAISETRSSSPGELFF. CDR3 DNA sequence: TGTGCCATCAGTGAGACTAGATCAAGCTCCCCCGGGGAGCTGTTTTTT.

The chain uses TRBV15 and TRBJ2-7; TRBD2 matches 8 bases. Trimming removed 0 bases from V and 3 bases from J; junction bases left unmatched: 7. This CDR3 spans 16 amino acids. Germline V gene data show CDR1 as LNHNV and CDR2 as YYDKDF (reference sequence). The chain's CDR3 is CATSRDSVAGSYEQYF. DNA of the CDR3: TGTGCCACCAGCAGAGATTCCGTAGCGGGGAGCTACGAGCAGTACTTC.

This clone was seen more than once but under ten times. The V and J genes are TRBV10-1 and TRBJ2-1; 14 bases agree with TRBD2. Germline loops: CDR1 WNHNN, CDR2 SYGVQD (reference sequence). Trimming removed 2 bases from V and 9 bases from J; junction bases left unmatched: 3. The CDR3 extends over 15 amino acids. The CDR3, as DNA: TGCGCCAGCAGTGAGCACGGACTAGCGGGAGGTGAGCAGTTCTTC. This encodes CASSEHGLAGGEQFF.

CDR3 region: CASNIAGGGDTQYF. The CDR3 region has the DNA TGTGCCAGCAATATAGCGGGAGGAGGAGATACGCAGTATTTT. The chain joins TRBV7-9 to TRBJ2-3; 10 nucleotides line up with TRBD2. Unmatched junction bases numbered 6, after V lost 7 bases and J lost 5 bases. CDR1 is SEHNR, CDR2 FQNEAQ, per germline (reference sequence). This CDR3 is 14 amino acids long.

This clone turned up a few times. This rearrangement joins TRBV7-9 to TRBJ2-3, with TRBD2 matching over 14 bases. The germline gives CDR1 SEHNR, CDR2 FQNEAQ (reference sequence). J gave up 5 bases and V 5 bases, and 9 bases lay outside the gene matches. CDR3 length: 17 amino acids. In DNA, the CDR3 is TGTGCCAGCAGCCCCCAACCGACTAGCGGGAGGGGAGATACGCAGTATTTT. The encoded protein is CASSPQPTSGRGDTQYF. The whole variable domain, filled in from reference TRBV7-9 and TRBJ2-3, reads DTGVSQNPRHKITKRGQNVTFRCDPISEHNRLYWYRQTLGQGPEFLTYFQNEAQLEKSRLLSDRFSAERPKGSFSTLEIQRTEQGDSAMYLCASSPQPTSGRGDTQYFGPGTRLTVL.

The V call is TRBV28, the J call TRBJ2-3, with 7 bases aligning to TRBD2. The CDR3 runs to 15 residues. Germline V gene data show CDR1 as MDHEN and CDR2 as SYDVKM. J was trimmed by 3 bases and V by 8 bases; bases with no gene match: 11. CDR3 sequence: CASASGAAGTDTQYF. CDR3 bases: TGTGCCAGCGCTAGCGGAGCTGCGGGGACAGATACGCAGTATTTT.

This clone showed up just once. The rearrangement uses TRBV10-3 and TRBJ1-4, with D possibly TRBD1 on 5 matching bases. The V gene lost 4 bases and the J gene lost 8 bases, with 14 bases spanning the gap. Germline CDR1 is ENHRY and CDR2 is SYGVKD. The CDR3 loop spans 14 amino acids. The CDR3 sequence is CAISVGREDEKLFF. In nucleotides, the CDR3 is TGTGCCATCAGTGTTGGCAGGGAGGACGAAAAACTGTTTTTT.

The rearrangement joins TRBV9 to TRBJ1-4; D may be TRBD1 (6 bases). V shed 0 bases and J shed 7 bases, with 13 bases lying between them. This CDR3 is built from 15 residues. CDR1 and CDR2 (germline): SGDLS, YYNGEE. In nucleotides, the CDR3 is TGTGCCAGCAGCGTAGCGGGGGGCGCGACTGAAAAACTGTTTTTT. This sequence encodes CASSVAGGATEKLFF.